Sequencing of this TCR beta chain was carried out in a study of beta chain features in type 1 diabetes. Overall study context: There was similarity between patients and healthy donors in age, gender and cell yields. Findings and limits, study-wide: PCR might show a preference for shorter templates, equally across patients and controls. People with Type 1 diabetes carried modestly yet significantly shorter TCRB CDR3s in all four CD4+ subsets. Diminished insertions and augmented deletions at VDJ junctions characterized type 1 diabetes patients.

The sequenced template was cDNA made from the entire isolated RNA. TCRdb's copy holds only in-frame clones and misses some; the assay was immunoSEQ multiplex PCR. The repertoire consists of fewer than 250,000 clones, with about 63% occurring once and the leading ten covering about 0.051%. A note on this clone: Its antigen is not known.

This CDR3 has 14 residues. Germline values: CDR1 SEHNR, CDR2 FQNEAQ (reference sequence). V shed 4 bases and J shed 2 bases, with 6 bases lying between them. This clonotype was sampled from a man aged 25-45 years in good health. The chain has TRBV7-9 and TRBJ2-6, with unresolved D. Sequencing used naive CD4+ T cells from blood. The CDR3 is CASSSNAGANVLTF. The CDR3 nucleotides read TGTGCCAGCAGCTCTAACGCTGGGGCCAACGTCCTGACTTTC.